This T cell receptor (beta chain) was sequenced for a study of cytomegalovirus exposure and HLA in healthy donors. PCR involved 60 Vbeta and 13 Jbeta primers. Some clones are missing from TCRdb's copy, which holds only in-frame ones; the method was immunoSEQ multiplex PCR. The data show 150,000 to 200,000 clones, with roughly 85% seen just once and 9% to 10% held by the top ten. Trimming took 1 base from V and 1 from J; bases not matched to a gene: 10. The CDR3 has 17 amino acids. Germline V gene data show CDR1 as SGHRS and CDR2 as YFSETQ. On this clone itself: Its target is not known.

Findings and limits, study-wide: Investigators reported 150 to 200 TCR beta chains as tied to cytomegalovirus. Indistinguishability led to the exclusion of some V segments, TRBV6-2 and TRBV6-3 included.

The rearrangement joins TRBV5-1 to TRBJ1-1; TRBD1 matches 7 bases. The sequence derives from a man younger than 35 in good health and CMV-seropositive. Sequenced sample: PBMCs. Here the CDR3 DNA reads TGCGCCAGCAGCTTGATCCAAGGGGGCCGGGGGAACACTGAAGCTTTCTTT. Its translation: CASSLIQGGRGNTEAFF.